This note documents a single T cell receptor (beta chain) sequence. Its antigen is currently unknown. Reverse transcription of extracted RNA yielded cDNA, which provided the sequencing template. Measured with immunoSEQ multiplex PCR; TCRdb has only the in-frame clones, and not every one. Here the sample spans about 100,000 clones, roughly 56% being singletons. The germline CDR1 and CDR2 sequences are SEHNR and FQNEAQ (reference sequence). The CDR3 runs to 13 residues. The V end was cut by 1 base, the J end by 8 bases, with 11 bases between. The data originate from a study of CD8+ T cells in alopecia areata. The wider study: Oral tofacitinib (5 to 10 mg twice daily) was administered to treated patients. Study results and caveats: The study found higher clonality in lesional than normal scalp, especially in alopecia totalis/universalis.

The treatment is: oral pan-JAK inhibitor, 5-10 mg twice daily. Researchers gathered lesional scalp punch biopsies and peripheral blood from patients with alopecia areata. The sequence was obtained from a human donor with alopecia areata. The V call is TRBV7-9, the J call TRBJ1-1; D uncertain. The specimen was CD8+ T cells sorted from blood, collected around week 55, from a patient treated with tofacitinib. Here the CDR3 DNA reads TGTGCCAGCAGCTTAGGGACCGAGCTGGAAGCTTTCTTT. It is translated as CASSLGTELEAFF. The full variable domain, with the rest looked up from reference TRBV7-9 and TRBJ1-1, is DTGVSQNPRHKITKRGQNVTFRCDPISEHNRLYWYRQTLGQGPEFLTYFQNEAQLEKSRLLSDRFSAERPKGSFSTLEIQRTEQGDSAMYLCASSLGTELEAFFGQGTRLTVV.